This TCR beta chain was sequenced during a study of OX40 agonist ivuxolimab in advanced cancers. Generated by immunoSEQ multiplex PCR, the TCRdb table keeps only in-frame clones and is missing some. The data hold 80,000 or so clones, with approximately 95% observed a single time. The V end was cut by 8 bases, the J end by 0 bases, with 8 bases between. The CDR3 consists of 14 residues. Germline V CDR1 and CDR2: LNHDA, SQIVND (reference sequence). The sequenced sample was CD4+ or CD8+ T cells sorted from blood, obtained in a trial of the OX40 agonist ivuxolimab. This sequence joins TRBV19 and TRBJ2-6; D uncertain. This TCR came from an adult with an advanced solid tumor such as melanoma, head and neck, liver or kidney cancer. The CDR3 region has the DNA TGTGCCAGTGAATTAACCTCTGGGGCCAACGTCCTGACTTTC. Its protein is CASELTSGANVLTF.